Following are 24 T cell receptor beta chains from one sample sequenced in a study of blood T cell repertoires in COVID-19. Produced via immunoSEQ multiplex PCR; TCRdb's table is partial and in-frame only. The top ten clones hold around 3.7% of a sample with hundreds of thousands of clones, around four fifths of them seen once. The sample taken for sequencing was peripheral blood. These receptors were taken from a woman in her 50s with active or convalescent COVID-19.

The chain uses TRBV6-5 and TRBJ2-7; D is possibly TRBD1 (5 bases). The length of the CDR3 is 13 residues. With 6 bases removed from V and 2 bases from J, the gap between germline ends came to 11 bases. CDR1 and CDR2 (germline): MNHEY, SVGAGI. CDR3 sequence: CASRARATYEQYF. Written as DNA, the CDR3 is TGTGCCAGCAGGGCCAGGGCGACCTACGAGCAGTACTTC.

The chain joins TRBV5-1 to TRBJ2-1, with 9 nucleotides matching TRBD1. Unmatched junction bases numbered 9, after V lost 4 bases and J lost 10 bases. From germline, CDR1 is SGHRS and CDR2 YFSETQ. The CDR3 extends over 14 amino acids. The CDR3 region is CASSPGTGQLEQFF. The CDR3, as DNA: TGCGCCAGCAGCCCGGGGACAGGGCAATTGGAGCAGTTCTTC.

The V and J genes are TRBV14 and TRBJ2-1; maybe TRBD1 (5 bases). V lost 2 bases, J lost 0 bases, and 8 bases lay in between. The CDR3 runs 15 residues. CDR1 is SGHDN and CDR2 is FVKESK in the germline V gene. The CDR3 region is CASSQRQGSYNEQFF. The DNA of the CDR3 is TGTGCCAGCAGCCAACGGCAGGGCTCCTACAATGAGCAGTTCTTC.

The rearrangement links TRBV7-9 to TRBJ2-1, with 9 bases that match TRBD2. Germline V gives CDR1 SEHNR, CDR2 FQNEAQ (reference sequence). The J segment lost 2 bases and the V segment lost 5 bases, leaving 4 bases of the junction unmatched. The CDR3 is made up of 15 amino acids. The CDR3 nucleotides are TGTGCCAGCAGCCCTAGCGGGATGCCCTACAATGAGCAGTTCTTC. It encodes CASSPSGMPYNEQFF.

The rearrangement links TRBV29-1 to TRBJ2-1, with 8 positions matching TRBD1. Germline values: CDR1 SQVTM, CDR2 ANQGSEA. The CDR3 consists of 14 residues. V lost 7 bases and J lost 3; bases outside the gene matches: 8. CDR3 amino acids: CSAAPGQVYNEQFF. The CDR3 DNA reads TGCAGCGCCGCGCCGGGACAGGTCTACAATGAGCAGTTCTTC.

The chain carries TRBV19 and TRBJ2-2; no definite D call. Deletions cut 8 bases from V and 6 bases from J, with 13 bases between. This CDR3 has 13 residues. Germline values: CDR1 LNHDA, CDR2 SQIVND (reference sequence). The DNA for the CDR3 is TGTGCCAGTGCGTCTGGGCTTGCCGGGGAGCTGTTTTTT. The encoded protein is CASASGLAGELFF.

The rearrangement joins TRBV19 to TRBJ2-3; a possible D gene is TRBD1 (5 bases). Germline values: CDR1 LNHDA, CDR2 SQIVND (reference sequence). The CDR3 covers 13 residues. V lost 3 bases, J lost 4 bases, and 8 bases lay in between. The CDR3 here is CASSMQGPDTQYF. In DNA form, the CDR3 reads TGTGCCAGTAGTATGCAGGGCCCAGATACGCAGTATTTT.

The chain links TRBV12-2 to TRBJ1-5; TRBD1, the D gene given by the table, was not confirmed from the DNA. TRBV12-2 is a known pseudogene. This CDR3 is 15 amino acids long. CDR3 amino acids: CASRLVDRRYQPQHF. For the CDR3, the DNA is TGTGCAAGTCGCTTAGTTGACAGGAGGTATCAGCCCCAGCATTTT.

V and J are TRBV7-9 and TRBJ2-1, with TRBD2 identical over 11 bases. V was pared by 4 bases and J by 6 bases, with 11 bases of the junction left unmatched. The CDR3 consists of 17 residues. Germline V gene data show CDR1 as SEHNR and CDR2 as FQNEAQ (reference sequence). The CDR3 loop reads CASSSLGVLAGVNEQFF. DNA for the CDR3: TGTGCCAGCAGCTCACTCGGGGTACTAGCGGGAGTCAATGAGCAGTTCTTC.

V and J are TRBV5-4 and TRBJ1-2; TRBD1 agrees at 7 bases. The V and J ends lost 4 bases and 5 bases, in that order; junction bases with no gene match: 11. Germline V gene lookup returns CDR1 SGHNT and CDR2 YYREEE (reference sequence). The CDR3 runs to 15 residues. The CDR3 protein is CASSGGTEILYGYTF. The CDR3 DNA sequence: TGTGCCAGCAGCGGAGGGACAGAGATTCTTTATGGCTACACCTTC. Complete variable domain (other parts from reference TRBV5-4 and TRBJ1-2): ETGVTQSPTHLIKTRGQQVTLRCSSQSGHNTVSWYQQALGQGPQFIFQYYREEENGRGNFPPRFSGLQFPNYSSELNVNALELDDSALYLCASSGGTEILYGYTFGSGTRLTVV.

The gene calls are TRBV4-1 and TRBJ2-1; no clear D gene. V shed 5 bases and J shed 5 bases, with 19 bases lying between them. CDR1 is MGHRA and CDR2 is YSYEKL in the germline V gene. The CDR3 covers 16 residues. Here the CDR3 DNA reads TGCGCCAGCAGCGATCAGGCCGCCCTCATGAACAATGAGCAGTTCTTC. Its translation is CASSDQAALMNNEQFF.

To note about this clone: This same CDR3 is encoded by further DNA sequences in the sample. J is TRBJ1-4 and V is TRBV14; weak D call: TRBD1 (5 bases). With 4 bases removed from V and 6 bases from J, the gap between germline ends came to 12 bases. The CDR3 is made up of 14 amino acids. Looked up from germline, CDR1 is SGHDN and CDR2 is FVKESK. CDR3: CASSPGTLHEKLFF. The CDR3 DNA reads TGTGCCAGCAGCCCAGGGACTCTCCATGAAAAACTGTTTTTT.

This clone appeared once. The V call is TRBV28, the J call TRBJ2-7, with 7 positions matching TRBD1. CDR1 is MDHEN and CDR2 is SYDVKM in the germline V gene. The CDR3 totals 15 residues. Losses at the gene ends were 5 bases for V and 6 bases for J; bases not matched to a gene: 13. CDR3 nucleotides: TGTGCCAGCAGTATCCGAACAGGGGTGTCCGTCGAGCAGTACTTC. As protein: CASSIRTGVSVEQYF.

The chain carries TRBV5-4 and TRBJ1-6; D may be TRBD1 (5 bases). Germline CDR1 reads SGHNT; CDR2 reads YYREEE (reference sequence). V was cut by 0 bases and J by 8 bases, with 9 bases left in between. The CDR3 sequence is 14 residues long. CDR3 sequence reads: CASSLDGTYSPLHF. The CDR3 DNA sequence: TGTGCCAGCAGCTTGGACGGGACTTATTCACCCCTCCACTTT. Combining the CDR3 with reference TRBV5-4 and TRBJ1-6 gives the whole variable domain ETGVTQSPTHLIKTRGQQVTLRCSSQSGHNTVSWYQQALGQGPQFIFQYYREEENGRGNFPPRFSGLQFPNYSSELNVNALELDDSALYLCASSLDGTYSPLHFGNGTRLTVT.

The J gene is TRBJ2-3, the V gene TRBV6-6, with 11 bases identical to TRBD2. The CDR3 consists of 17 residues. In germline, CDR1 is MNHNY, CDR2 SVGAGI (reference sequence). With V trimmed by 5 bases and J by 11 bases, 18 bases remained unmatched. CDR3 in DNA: TGTGCCAGCAGTCCCCCCCTTAGCGGGAGGGCCTCAATCAAGCAGTATTTT. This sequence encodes CASSPPLSGRASIKQYF.

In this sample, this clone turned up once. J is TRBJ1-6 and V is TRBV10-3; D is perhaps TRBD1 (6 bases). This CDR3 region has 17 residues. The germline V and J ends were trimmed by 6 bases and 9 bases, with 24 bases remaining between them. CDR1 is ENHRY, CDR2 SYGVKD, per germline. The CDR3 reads CAIRGDSTGLEGSPLHF. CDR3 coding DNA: TGTGCCATCAGGGGGGATTCGACAGGCCTAGAGGGTTCACCCCTCCACTTT.

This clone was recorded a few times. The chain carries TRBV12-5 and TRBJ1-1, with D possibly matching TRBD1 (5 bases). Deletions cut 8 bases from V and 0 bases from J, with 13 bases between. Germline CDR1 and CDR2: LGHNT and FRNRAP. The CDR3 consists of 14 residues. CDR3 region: CASPHRNMNTEAFF. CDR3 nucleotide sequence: TGTGCTAGTCCTCACAGGAATATGAACACTGAAGCTTTCTTT.

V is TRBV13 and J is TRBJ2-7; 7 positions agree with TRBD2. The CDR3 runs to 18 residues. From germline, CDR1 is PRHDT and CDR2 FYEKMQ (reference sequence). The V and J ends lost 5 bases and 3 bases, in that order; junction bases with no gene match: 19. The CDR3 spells CASSPAWREQGRSYEQYF. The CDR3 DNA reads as TGTGCCAGCAGCCCGGCCTGGCGGGAGCAGGGTAGAAGCTACGAGCAGTACTTC.

In DNA, the CDR3 is TGTGCCAGTAGTATCGCTGGACTAGCGGGGGACACAGATACGCAGTATTTT. Protein product: CASSIAGLAGDTDTQYF. V and J are TRBV19 and TRBJ2-3; TRBD2 matches at 13 bases. In germline, CDR1 is LNHDA, CDR2 SQIVND (reference sequence). The CDR3 length is 17 residues. Trimming removed 3 bases from V and 2 bases from J; junction bases left unmatched: 5.

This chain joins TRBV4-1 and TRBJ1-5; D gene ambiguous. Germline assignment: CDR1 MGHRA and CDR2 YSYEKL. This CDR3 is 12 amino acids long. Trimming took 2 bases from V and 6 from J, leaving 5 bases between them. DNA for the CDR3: TGCGCCAGCAGCCAACTCGGTCAGCCCCAGCATTTT. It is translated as CASSQLGQPQHF.

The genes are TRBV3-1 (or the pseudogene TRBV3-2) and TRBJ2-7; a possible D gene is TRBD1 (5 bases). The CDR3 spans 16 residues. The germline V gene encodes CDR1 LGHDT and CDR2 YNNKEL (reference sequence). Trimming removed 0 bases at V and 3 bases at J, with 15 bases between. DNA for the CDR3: TGTGCCAGCAGCCAAGAACCTTTCGGGCAGGGCTACGAGCAGTACTTC. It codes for CASSQEPFGQGYEQYF.

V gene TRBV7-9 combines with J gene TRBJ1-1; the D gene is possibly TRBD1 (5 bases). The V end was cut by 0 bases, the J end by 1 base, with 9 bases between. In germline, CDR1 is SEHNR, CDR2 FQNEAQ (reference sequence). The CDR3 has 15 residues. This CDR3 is CASSLAGPANTEAFF. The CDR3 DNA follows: TGTGCCAGCAGCTTAGCGGGGCCGGCGAACACTGAAGCTTTCTTT.

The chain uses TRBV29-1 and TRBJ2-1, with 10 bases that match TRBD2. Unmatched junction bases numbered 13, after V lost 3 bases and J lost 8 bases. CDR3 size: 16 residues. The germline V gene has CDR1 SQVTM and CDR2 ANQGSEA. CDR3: CSVDGSGRSGFYEQFF. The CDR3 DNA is TGCAGCGTTGATGGTAGCGGGAGGTCCGGGTTCTATGAGCAGTTCTTC.

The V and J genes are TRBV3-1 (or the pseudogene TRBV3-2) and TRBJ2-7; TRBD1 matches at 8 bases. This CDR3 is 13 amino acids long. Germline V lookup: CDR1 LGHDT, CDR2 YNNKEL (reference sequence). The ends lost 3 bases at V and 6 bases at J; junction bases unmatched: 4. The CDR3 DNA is TGTGCCAGCAGCCAGACAGGGGTCAGCGAGCAGTACTTC. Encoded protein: CASSQTGVSEQYF.